A selection of T cell receptor beta chains follows, all from one sample in a study of T cells in Graves' hyperthyroidism and ophthalmopathy. Using its own MiXCR run on the multiplex PCR reads, TCRdb lists one record per CDR3 protein. The data contain some 600,000 distinct CDR3 sequences, 46% of them singletons. Sequences were obtained from peripheral blood or thyroid tissue (not recorded which). All receptors derive from a woman between 18 and 29 years old with Graves' hyperthyroidism. Both conserved end residues are part of each CDR3. The size of a clone is reported for some rows only, either as once, few or many, or as a class for expanded clones.

abundance	v_gene	len	CDR3aa
many	TRBV7-9	14	CASRSIVQGNTIYF
many	TRBV20-1	13	CSAPTGSDYEQYF
many	TRBV15	16	CATSRDQAGFNEKLFF
-	TRBV25-1	14	CASSGYLAGGTQYF
-	TRBV2	14	CASSGGTNTGELFF
many	TRBV7-6	14	CASSISSENTEAFF
-	TRBV9	14	CASSYSGIDTEAFF
-	TRBV4-2	16	CASSQESTGGGTEQYF
few	TRBV15	13	CATSSRTAYGYTF
-	TRBV2	18	CASSVVGEYRDRGDGYTF
-	TRBV25-1	14	CASSRDRPLDTQYF
few	TRBV5-1	12	CASSRQDETQYF
few	TRBV5-1	15	CASSPIGSINTEAFF
few	TRBV15	12	CATSRDGREQYF
-	TRBV2	14	CASSDTSGKLEQYF
few	TRBV2	10	CASTSGELFF
once	TRBV11-1	14	CASSQPATRGGYTF
-	TRBV7-9	14	CASSLATSKETQYF
once	TRBV6-5	14	CASSPLDAVGGYTF
few	TRBV6-5	16	CASSSRLRGITETQYF